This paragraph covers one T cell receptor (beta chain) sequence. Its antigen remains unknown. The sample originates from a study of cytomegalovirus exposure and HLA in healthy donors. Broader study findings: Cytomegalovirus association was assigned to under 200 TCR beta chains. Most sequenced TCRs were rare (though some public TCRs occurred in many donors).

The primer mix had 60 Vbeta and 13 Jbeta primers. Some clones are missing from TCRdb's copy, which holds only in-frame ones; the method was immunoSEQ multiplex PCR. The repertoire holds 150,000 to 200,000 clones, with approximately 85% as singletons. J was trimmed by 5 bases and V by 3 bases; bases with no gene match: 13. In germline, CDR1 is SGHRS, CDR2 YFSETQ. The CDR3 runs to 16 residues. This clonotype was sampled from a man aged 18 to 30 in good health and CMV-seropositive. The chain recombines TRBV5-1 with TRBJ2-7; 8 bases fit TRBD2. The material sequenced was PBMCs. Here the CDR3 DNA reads TGCGCCAGCAGCTCGGCGGGGGGACGGCTTCTCGACGAGCAGTACTTC. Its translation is CASSSAGGRLLDEQYF.